The present T cell receptor (beta chain) was sequenced within a study of shared clonotypes between healthy human individuals (dated by TCRdb to about 2020). Regarding the study in general: The cohort comprised two women and three men aged 18 to 49 years. Libraries were prepared and TCR repertoires were sequenced by different laboratories using diverse techniques, in order to increase sequencing depth and limit assay-specific biases. Between about 0.94 and 10 billion PBMCs per donor were obtained by leukapheresis. For each donor, CD4 naive and CD4 memory were each given three plates, CD8 naive was given two plates, and CD8 memory was given one plate. The study deeply sequenced blood TCR repertoires of about 5 healthy adults to estimate repertoire size and the extent of clonotype sharing between individuals. Results the study describes overall, beyond this receptor: Rarefaction of sorted-subset datasets indicated incomplete sequencing despite the large sequencing depth. Pairwise subsampling led to the expectation that sequencing depth would affect the degree of clonotype sharing among donors. Compared with non-shared clonotypes, clonotypes shared by all four sorted-subset donors had higher generation probabilities. Naive subsets generally had larger estimated clonotype richness than memory subsets. Across a few donors, approximately 4.6% of naive CD4, more than 3% of naive CD8, 2.3% of memory CD4, and around 0.4% of memory CD8 clonotypes were shared. The small number of donors limited the genetic and exposure-history diversity represented. Sampling was restricted to blood, and TCR repertoires in tissues likely differ from the TCR repertoires found in blood.

Using the deep immunoSEQ assay, multiplex PCR amplified TCR CDR3 regions from genomic DNA. Extracted genomic DNA from each cell subset was distributed evenly across all wells of several immunoSEQ 96-well plates, and each plate was treated as a replicate. For sorted subsets, about 210 ng of genomic DNA, equivalent to around 31,000 T cell genomes, went into each replicate PCR. The purified libraries were quantified using a Qubit 3.0 fluorometer, sized with a Bioanalyzer 2100, and then quantified again using the KAPA Library Quantification kit. Each immunoSEQ 96-well plate was sequenced on its own single-read 150-cycle Illumina NextSeq 550 flow cell. From the authors' description of their analysis: Because the immunoSEQ output included only junctional sequences and no quality scores, the filtering could not be the same as the filtering used for full-length reads. To assign V/J genes and CDR3, sequences were annotated using PyIR, a Python wrapper for IgBLAST v1.9, with IMGT germline references. Reads were filtered out if the reads had weak V/J assignments (E-value above 1e-6), no CDR3, stop codons, out-of-frame junctions, or ambiguous translated residues. A V3J clonotype was defined by an identical inferred V gene, J gene, and CDR3 amino acid sequence. The percentage overlap between two repertoires was calculated by dividing the number of shared unique clonotypes by the size of the smaller repertoire. Richness of each repertoire was evaluated using RTK rarefaction, the Chao1 estimator, and Recon v2.1 estimates of unobserved clonotypes. Generation probabilities for all TCRbeta clonotypes obtained by the gDNA method from a handful of donors were computed using OLGA. As stored in TCRdb, this immuneACCESS dataset retains in-frame rearrangements with V and J assigned. A fraction of the clones does not appear; measured against another copy, unresolved V genes explain less than half of the discrepancy, and the remainder lacks a known reason. V and J calls and clone size come straight from that table; D and trimming were deduced from the DNA. A total of a few million clones appear in this sample, nearly 97% of them only once. Of the sample, roughly 0.13% is held by the ten largest clones.

From cysteine to phenylalanine, the CDR3 is 14 amino acids long. The read is trimmed to its CDR3 DNA, 42 bases read in frame from base 1. CDR1 MNHEY and CDR2 SVGAGI were looked up in the germline V gene. Trimming takes 7 bases off V and 7 bases off J; junction bases not matched to a gene: 12. Worth noting for this clone: Its antigen has not been determined. No base qualities exist here, and no much larger clone lies one base off it.

Donors were healthy HIV-negative adults with no recently reported acute infections or vaccinations. Every donor was a Caucasian adult residing in Nashville, Tennessee, USA. CD4+ T cells were enriched through magnetic negative selection, after which naive cells were positively selected on CD45RA and the remaining negative fraction served as the memory subset. Blood was obtained by leukapheresis, after which PBMCs were separated by Ficoll-Histopaque density gradient centrifugation and cryopreserved in liquid nitrogen vapor phase. Analytical flow cytometry was used to check the purity and quantity of every magnetically sorted T cell population. Genomic DNA was isolated from every sorted fraction and measured by UV absorbance on a Nanodrop 2000c.

The receptor was derived from a man aged 18 to 29 in good health. The chain couples TRBV6-5 to TRBJ2-7; 8 central nucleotides agree with TRBD1. Sequenced input: naive CD4+ T cells sorted from blood. According to the study, the label for this sample's cell subset or site signals: CD45RA+ positively selected. The nucleotides are TGTGCCAGCACTCCCGGGACAGGCGCCCGGGAGCAGTACTTC. The translation is CASTPGTGAREQYF.